This TCR beta chain was sequenced in a study of blood T cell repertoires in COVID-19. About the study: PBMCs, B-cell-depleted T cells, or T cells provided the cDNA or gDNA that made up the material.

Participants had their cohort set by participant-reported clinical history. Clones were sequenced by immunoSEQ multiplex PCR, and TCRdb holds only the in-frame ones, with some missing. Of 360,000 or so clones in the sample, around nine tenths were seen once. Germline CDR1 is SGHRS and CDR2 is YFSETQ. CDR3 size: 15 residues. V was shortened by 3 bases and J by 2 bases, with 13 bases between the two germline ends. The sequenced sample consisted of PBMCs or T cells enriched from blood (not recorded which). The source of this sequence is a woman aged 25 to 39 who had recovered from COVID-19. The chain has TRBV5-1 and TRBJ2-3; the D is unclear. CDR3 loop: CASSYITDPTDTQYF. As DNA, the CDR3 is TGCGCCAGCAGCTACATAACCGATCCCACAGATACGCAGTATTTT. Variable domain in full (rest from reference TRBV5-1 and TRBJ2-3): KAGVTQTPRYLIKTRGQQVTLSCSPISGHRSVSWYQQTPGQGLQFLFEYFSETQRNKGNFPGRFSGRQFSNSRSEMNVSTLELGDSALYLCASSYITDPTDTQYFGPGTRLTVL.